The present T cell receptor beta chain was sequenced within a study of blood T cell repertoires in COVID-19 (dated by TCRdb to 2019 to 2021). Study-wide context: Samples covering the acute and convalescent phases of COVID-19 were provided by collaborators in the United States, Italy and Spain. Samples came from the ongoing ImmuneRACE study (first 160 participants) plus 1,254 subjects from 6 global collaborators. Where HLA class I and class II types were available, the types were taken from metadata supplied by the sample provider, not from assay-based typing. The material from the prospective study consisted of cDNA or gDNA derived from T cells, B-cell-depleted T cells, or PBMCs. The repertoires were made available in a free public database intended to serve as a resource for research on the immune response to SARS-CoV-2. The dataset comprised deeply sampled blood TCRbeta repertoires from subjects exposed to, actively infected with, or recovered from COVID-19. The sample metadata nearly always contained a de-identified subject ID, COVID-19 status, age in years and sex.

The germline V end is reduced by 6 bases and the J end by 8 bases; junction bases left unmatched: 13. Spanning cysteine to phenylalanine, the CDR3 consists of 15 amino acids. The DNA shown is the 45-base CDR3, in frame from base 1. In the germline V gene, CDR1 corresponds to SNHLY and CDR2 to FYNNEI. The immunoSEQ Assay, a bias-controlled multiplex PCR, was used to amplify TCRbeta CDR3 regions from genomic DNA. As for the authors' bioinformatics: Within the assay, amplification of reference gene primers was used to estimate how many nucleated cells each sample contained. To quantify the absolute abundance of each unique TCRbeta CDR3 rearrangement, sequence reads were collapsed and filtered. For each sample, productive Simpson clonality was calculated as the square root of Simpson's diversity index across productive rearrangements. Imported from immuneACCESS, the table was reduced by TCRdb to in-frame sequences with V and J called. These copies leave out some clones; in studies compared against another copy, an unresolved V gene accounts for under half, and the cause of the remainder is not known. V, J and clone size derive from that table, while D and trimming were established from the DNA sequence. The sample includes some 200,000 clones, with around four fifths observed a single time. Approximately 6.1% of the sample goes to the ten largest clones.

The sample holds one count of this clone. Its specific antigen is unknown. Base quality data are lacking; no much larger clone is found one base away. The collaborating institutions used their own protocols to collect whole blood in K2EDTA tubes. For TCRbeta analysis, collaborator samples were shipped as frozen whole blood, as isolated PBMCs, or as DNA extracted from either sample type. What the study reported, not specific to this receptor: How much clinical and demographic metadata was included differed by source and by participant, and the metadata was provided uncurated.

This chain is built from TRBV2 and TRBJ2-4, with TRBD1 identical over 7 junction bases. Source material: peripheral blood. The clonotype originates from a woman in her thirties or forties with acute or convalescent COVID-19. The nucleotide sequence reads TGTGCCAGCAGCCTCAAGACAGGGCCGATGGACATTCAGTACTTC. The translation is CASSLKTGPMDIQYF.